This is a list of T cell receptor beta chains from one sample in a study of blood T cell repertoires in COVID-19. Measured with immunoSEQ multiplex PCR; TCRdb has only the in-frame clones, and not every one. The sample holds 110,000 to 150,000 clones; around 75% are singletons and the top ten take around 5%. The specimen was peripheral blood. Receptors originate from a woman aged 70 to 79 with COVID-19, enrolled during active disease. Both conserved end residues are part of each CDR3. A D gene is named only where the DNA matches it firmly. Clone size, where shown, is once, few, many, or a class for clones that have expanded.

TRBV30	-	TRBJ1-1	-	TGTGCCTGGAGTGCCACTGCGACAGGCAGCACTGAAGCTTTCTTT	CAWSATATGSTEAFF
TRBV5-1	-	TRBJ1-6	-	TGCGCCAGCAGCTGGGGGGGGGCAGAAAATTCACCCCTCCACTTT	CASSWGGAENSPLHF
TRBV19	-	TRBJ1-5	few	TGTGCCAGTAGCCCCCTAGCTGAGGGGCCCCAGCATTTT	CASSPLAEGPQHF
TRBV5-1	TRBD2	TRBJ2-7	few	TGCGCCAGCAGCCCAGCGGGGGGGTACGAGCAGTACTTC	CASSPAGGYEQYF
TRBV11-1	TRBD1	TRBJ2-1	-	TGTGCCAGCAGCCATACCACAGGGGCTTACAATGAGCAGTTCTTC	CASSHTTGAYNEQFF
TRBV6-2/TRBV6-3	TRBD1	TRBJ1-1	-	TGTGCCAGCAGTTATGGGGACAGTACGGAAGCTTTCTTT	CASSYGDSTEAFF
TRBV7-2	TRBD1	TRBJ1-6	-	TGTGCCAGCAGCTTAGCGGGACCGACAGGGGGCTCCGCCCTCCACTTT	CASSLAGPTGGSALHF
TRBV7-9	TRBD1	TRBJ1-4	once	TGTGCCAGCAGCTTGGGACAGGGGTCGGGTTTTGAAAAACTGTTTTTT	CASSLGQGSGFEKLFF
TRBV19	-	TRBJ1-5	-	TGTGCCATCGGGGGATATAGCAATCAGCCCCAGCATTTT	CAIGGYSNQPQHF
TRBV3-1/TRBV3-2	-	TRBJ1-1	-	TGTGCCAGCAGCCAAGATCTAGGGAACACTGAAGCTTTCTTT	CASSQDLGNTEAFF
TRBV19	-	TRBJ1-1	-	TGTGCCAGTAGTATCCGTATCGGGGGGGACACTGAAGCTTTCTTT	CASSIRIGGDTEAFF
TRBV5-4	TRBD1	TRBJ1-6	-	TGTGCCAGCAGCCGGGGAGGGACAGGGGGTAATTCACCCCTCCACTTT	CASSRGGTGGNSPLHF
TRBV23-1	-	TRBJ2-5	-	TGCGCCAGCAGTCAGAATTCCGTCAGGGAAGAAGAGACCCAGTACTTC	CASSQNSVREEETQYF
TRBV11-2	-	TRBJ1-6	-	TGTGCCAGCAGCTCGGGGGTGAGCGGTTCACCCCTCCACTTT	CASSSGVSGSPLHF
TRBV7-9	-	TRBJ2-5	-	TGTGCCAGCAGCTTAGGCGGTGAAGAGACCCAGTACTTC	CASSLGGEETQYF
TRBV7-8	-	TRBJ2-1	-	TGTGCCAGCAGCCCCAGTGATGGCCTCTACAATGAGCAGTTCTTC	CASSPSDGLYNEQFF
TRBV29-1	-	TRBJ2-1	-	TGCAGCGTTGAAAGCAGGGGAAGTATAAATGAGCAGTTCTTC	CSVESRGSINEQFF
TRBV5-5	-	TRBJ1-5	few	TGTGCCAGCAGCCCCCAGGGGAAGAGCAATCAGCCCCAGCATTTT	CASSPQGKSNQPQHF
TRBV3-1/TRBV3-2	-	TRBJ1-3	-	TGTGCCAGCAGCCAAGAAGATGGACAGCGTAGAAGAAACACCATATATTTT	CASSQEDGQRRRNTIYF
TRBV3-1/TRBV3-2	-	TRBJ1-1	-	TGTGCCAGCACCCGGACAAGTAACACTGAAGCTTTCTTT	CASTRTSNTEAFF
TRBV10-3	-	TRBJ1-6	few	TGTGCCATCAGTGAGAATTTTGGCTGGGCAAATTCACCCCTCCACTTT	CAISENFGWANSPLHF
TRBV4-2	-	TRBJ1-2	-	TGTGCCAGCAGCCAAGACTTGGGGAGCCCCTTTGGCTACACCTTC	CASSQDLGSPFGYTF
TRBV12-3/TRBV12-4	-	TRBJ1-2	-	TGTGCCAGCAGTTTTCCGGGAACGGGTGGCTACACCTTC	CASSFPGTGGYTF
TRBV27	-	TRBJ1-2	-	TGTGCCAGCAGTAACCGGGGGGCCTACTATGGCTACACCTTC	CASSNRGAYYGYTF